This is a list of T cell receptor beta chains from one sample in a study of T cells in Graves' hyperthyroidism and ophthalmopathy. TCRdb fed the multiplex PCR reads into MiXCR, producing one record per CDR3 protein. Altogether around 290,000 distinct CDR3 sequences are present, about an eighth being singletons, with the ten largest covering almost 8%. The sample consisted of blood. The receptors were sampled from a woman aged 25 to 39 with Graves' hyperthyroidism that later progressed to Graves' ophthalmopathy. CDR3s include the opening cysteine and the closing phenylalanine or tryptophan. Each record gives: V gene, D gene, CDR3 length, J gene, clone size, CDR3 protein, CDR3 DNA. D genes are given only for firm matches. Clone size is given for some rows only: seen once, a few or many times, or a class if the clone is expanded.

>TRBV6-1|.|12|TRBJ2-7|many
CASRPDLGEQYF
TGTGCCAGCAGGCCCGATTTGGGCGAGCAGTACTTC
>TRBV7-2|TRBD1|15|TRBJ1-1|many
CASSSVITGGTEAFF
TGTGCCAGCAGCTCCGTCATAACAGGGGGCACTGAAGCTTTCTTT
>TRBV11-3|.|13|TRBJ1-5|once
CASSLDSTQPQHF
TGTGCCAGCAGCTTAGACAGCACACAGCCCCAGCATTTT
>TRBV20-1|TRBD2|12|TRBJ2-1|many
CSVWTSHNEQFF
TGCAGTGTTTGGACTAGTCACAATGAGCAGTTCTTC
>TRBV10-3|TRBD2|14|TRBJ2-1|many
CAISYSGPYNEQFF
TGTGCCATCAGTTATAGCGGGCCTTACAATGAGCAGTTCTTC
>TRBV20-1|TRBD1|13|TRBJ2-7|many
CSASGQGVYEQYF
TGCAGTGCTAGCGGACAGGGGGTCTACGAGCAGTACTTC
>TRBV6-2/TRBV6-3|.|14|TRBJ2-3|many
CASSYGGREDTQYF
TGTGCCAGCAGTTACGGGGGTCGTGAAGATACGCAGTATTTT
>TRBV30|TRBD2|18|TRBJ2-7|many
CAWSVPLAGGTGYDEQYF
TGTGCCTGGAGTGTACCTTTAGCGGGGGGGACAGGGTATGACGAGCAGTACTTC
>TRBV5-5|TRBD2|16|TRBJ2-7|.
CASSRGTSGILYEHYF
TGTGCCAGCAGCCGGGGGACTAGCGGGATCTTGTACGAGCACTACTTC
>TRBV27|TRBD2|15|TRBJ2-1|many
CASSLGLAGYNEQFF
TGTGCCAGCAGTTTAGGACTAGCGGGTTACAATGAGCAGTTCTTC
>TRBV20-1|.|12|TRBJ1-5|many
CSAQKGGQPQHF
TGCAGTGCTCAAAAGGGGGGGCAGCCCCAGCATTTT
>TRBV27|.|12|TRBJ1-2|.
CASRSGGRGYTF
TGTGCCAGCAGGTCTGGGGGTAGGGGCTACACCTTC
>TRBV5-1|.|14|TRBJ1-6|.
CASSRTLNDSPLHF
TGCGCCAGCAGCCGGACTTTAAACGATTCACCCCTCCACTTT
>TRBV19|TRBD2|13|TRBJ2-1|many
CASHPGGPMKQFF
TGTGCCAGTCATCCGGGAGGTCCAATGAAGCAGTTCTTC
>TRBV11-1|.|15|TRBJ2-3|many
CASSFGGQGPDTQYF
TGTGCCAGCAGCTTCGGGGGCCAGGGCCCAGATACGCAGTATTTT
>TRBV20-1|TRBD1|16|TRBJ2-2|.
CSARPTGTGTPGELFF
TGCAGTGCTAGACCCACCGGGACAGGGACCCCCGGGGAGCTGTTTTTT
>TRBV4-3|TRBD2|15|TRBJ2-7|.
CASSQEPGGMDEQYF
TGCGCCAGCAGCCAAGAACCCGGGGGGATGGACGAGCAGTACTTC
>TRBV18|.|12|TRBJ1-1|many
CASSPRDIGPIF
TGTGCCAGCTCACCACGGGACATTGGCCCCATCTTT
>TRBV18|.|15|TRBJ2-2|many
CASSPDRGNGGELFF
TGTGCCAGCTCACCCGATCGGGGAAACGGCGGGGAGCTGTTTTTT
>TRBV7-2|.|14|TRBJ2-3|few
CASSLTGLADTQYF
TGTGCCAGCAGCTTGACGGGTCTGGCAGATACGCAGTATTTT
>TRBV4-2|TRBD2|16|TRBJ2-7|few
CASSLPPSSGKYEQYF
TGTGCCAGCAGCCTCCCCCCATCTAGCGGGAAGTACGAGCAGTACTTC
>TRBV6-1|TRBD1|13|TRBJ2-5|many
CASSGQGQETQYF
TGTGCCAGCAGTGGACAGGGGCAAGAGACCCAGTACTTC
>TRBV27|.|17|TRBJ2-6|many
CASSPFKFMAGANVLTF
TGTGCCAGCAGTCCCTTCAAATTCATGGCTGGGGCCAACGTCCTGACTTTC
>TRBV6-2/TRBV6-3|.|15|TRBJ1-1|many
CASSSGARGSDSAFF
TGTGCCAGCAGTTCAGGGGCGCGGGGCTCCGATTCAGCTTTCTTT
>TRBV6-2/TRBV6-3|TRBD1|19|TRBJ1-1|many
CASSYPGQGVPELNTEAFF
TGTGCCAGCAGTTACCCCGGACAGGGGGTTCCAGAATTGAACACTGAAGCTTTCTTT
>TRBV12-3/TRBV12-4|.|15|TRBJ2-1|many
CASTKTLSSYNEQFF
TGTGCCAGCACCAAGACCTTGAGCTCCTACAATGAGCAGTTCTTC
>TRBV30|TRBD1|15|TRBJ1-5|.
CAWSLTGGSNQPQHF
TGTGCCTGGAGCCTGACAGGGGGTAGCAATCAGCCCCAGCATTTT
>TRBV6-2/TRBV6-3|TRBD2|16|TRBJ2-3|many
CASNSKREGSTDTQYF
TGTGCCAGCAATTCTAAGCGGGAGGGGAGCACAGATACGCAGTATTTT
>TRBV29-1|TRBD2|12|TRBJ2-1|many
CSADDRGGEQFF
TGCAGCGCTGATGACCGGGGGGGTGAGCAGTTCTTC
>TRBV29-1|.|11|TRBJ2-1|.
CSVDYGREQFF
TGCAGCGTTGACTACGGCCGAGAGCAGTTCTTC
>TRBV11-2|.|14|TRBJ2-2|many
CASSLGTNTGELFF
TGTGCCAGCAGCTTAGGAACTAACACCGGGGAGCTGTTTTTT
>TRBV9|TRBD1|14|TRBJ2-7|.
CASSVWDRDYEQYF
TGTGCCAGCAGCGTCTGGGACAGGGATTACGAGCAGTACTTC
>TRBV2|.|15|TRBJ1-2|many
CASRIGQLTNYGYTF
TGTGCCAGCAGAATCGGACAGCTTACTAACTATGGCTACACCTTC
>TRBV18|.|13|TRBJ2-3|many
CASSQTGLNTQYF
TGTGCCAGCTCACAAACCGGGCTCAATACGCAGTATTTT
>TRBV30|.|13|TRBJ1-5|many
CAWTQGYGQPQHF
TGTGCCTGGACCCAGGGTTACGGTCAGCCCCAGCATTTT
>TRBV7-9|.|15|TRBJ2-6|many
CASSLVLSGANVLTF
TGTGCCAGCAGCTTAGTCCTGTCTGGGGCCAACGTCCTGACTTTC
>TRBV19|TRBD1|15|TRBJ1-2|many
CASSPTGRINYGYTF
TGTGCCAGTAGCCCGACAGGGCGGATTAACTATGGCTACACCTTC
>TRBV5-1|.|14|TRBJ2-1|many
CASSLTTTYNEQFF
TGCGCCAGCAGCCTTACAACTACTTACAATGAGCAGTTCTTC
>TRBV9|TRBD2|17|TRBJ2-1|.
CASSGTGTSGQIDEQFF
TGTGCCAGCAGCGGAACCGGGACTAGCGGTCAGATTGATGAGCAGTTCTTC
>TRBV12-3/TRBV12-4|.|15|TRBJ2-2|.
CASSYQGWDTGELFF
TGTGCCAGCAGTTACCAGGGGTGGGACACCGGGGAGCTGTTTTTT
>TRBV29-1|.|12|TRBJ1-1|many
CSVQGMNTEAFF
TGCAGCGTTCAGGGGATGAACACTGAAGCTTTCTTT
>TRBV2|TRBD2|17|TRBJ2-7|many
CASSEARTSASSYEQYF
TGTGCCAGCAGTGAAGCACGGACTAGCGCGAGCTCCTACGAGCAGTACTTC
>TRBV5-5|.|16|TRBJ2-7|.
CASTLGGGPSVVLQYF
TGTGCCAGCACCCTAGGGGGGGGACCCTCGGTTGTTTTGCAGTACTTC
>TRBV3-1|.|13|TRBJ2-2|.
CVISPTVTGELFF
TGTGTCATCTCACCAACAGTCACCGGGGAGCTGTTTTTT
>TRBV5-1|.|14|TRBJ2-7|many
CATNTGGRGDEQYF
TGCGCCACAAACACCGGGGGGCGCGGGGACGAGCAGTACTTC
>TRBV6-2/TRBV6-3|TRBD2|15|TRBJ2-7|.
CASRLAGLSSYEQYF
TGTGCCAGCAGATTAGCGGGGTTGAGCTCCTACGAGCAGTACTTC
>TRBV27|TRBD1|18|TRBJ2-4|many
CASSLSLPRTGGTNIQYF
TGTGCCAGCAGTTTATCCCTCCCCCGGACAGGGGGCACAAACATTCAGTACTTC
>TRBV28|.|14|TRBJ1-5|many
CASSLQGSDQPQHF
TGTGCCAGCAGTCTACAGGGATCGGATCAGCCCCAGCATTTT